This T cell receptor delta chain is drawn from a study of Vδ1+ human thymocytes. General study points: Thymic TRG and TRD repertoires appeared highly polyclonal.

The template was reverse-transcribed extracted RNA. Multiplex PCR used pooled V-gene forward primers and a constant-region reverse primer to amplify CDR3s. TCRdb re-called the multiplex PCR reads via CATT. The data contain more than 45,000 delta-chain clones, about 15% of them singletons. Per the germline V gene, CDR1 is TSWWSYY and CDR2 is QGS. The CDR3 extends over 18 amino acids. The ends lost 1 base at V and 0 bases at J; junction bases unmatched: 9. Notes on this clone: The antigen is not known.

The sorted cells were CD3+ Vdelta1+ Vdelta2- thymocytes from alphabeta-depleted thymus. Between roughly 98% and 99.6% of sorted thymocytes were Vdelta1+. The sequenced sample was Vdelta1+ gamma-delta thymocytes from the thymus. Subset in this sample: FACS-sorted CD3+ TCRalphabeta- TCRVdelta1+ TCRVdelta2- thymocytes. The chain recombines TRDV1 with TRDJ1; 9 bases are shared with TRDD3. The TCR comes from a girl in the first two years of life who had congenital heart surgery. The CDR3 DNA reads as TGTGCTCTTGGGGAACGCGCGTACTGGGGGAGGTACACCGATAAACTCATCTTT. Encoded protein: CALGERAYWGRYTDKLIF.